The present entry profiles one T cell receptor beta chain with its context. The assay was immunoSEQ multiplex PCR, and TCRdb's table has in-frame clones only and misses some. Of approximately 250,000 clones listed, roughly 84% were seen once; the top ten hold roughly 8.6%. This record comes from a study of blood T cell repertoires in COVID-19. Overall study context: Donors in the United States, Italy and Spain gave samples during acute or convalescent COVID-19. Sources were T cells, B-cell-depleted T cells, or PBMCs; the material itself was cDNA or gDNA.

CDR1 is SGHRS and CDR2 is YFSETQ in the germline V gene. The CDR3 consists of 14 residues. With 1 base removed from V and 9 bases from J, the gap between germline ends came to 13 bases. Sequenced: peripheral blood. This receptor was identified in a human donor in a cohort sampled during active COVID-19. This chain uses TRBV5-1 with TRBJ2-2; no reliable D call. CDR3 nucleotide sequence: TGCGCCAGCAGCTTGACCTCCCAGGCCCGGGAGCTGTTTTTT. This gives the protein CASSLTSQARELFF.